A single sample gave rise to the 13 T cell receptor beta chains below, sequenced in a study of blood T cell repertoires in COVID-19 (TCRdb year 2020). Receptor amplification or capture employed the immunoSEQ multiplex PCR assay. Held by TCRdb, this immuneACCESS table contains in-frame sequences only and omits some clones. Under half of the omission traces to an unresolved V gene where checked; the cause of the rest is unknown. The sample has more than 90,000 clones on record, around four fifths of them singletons. Approximately 0.75% of the sample belongs to the ten largest clones. Specimen: peripheral blood. These receptors were obtained from a woman in her 70s with acute or convalescent COVID-19.

This sequence joins TRBV5-1 and TRBJ2-2; 12 bases are shared with TRBD2. This CDR3 contains 17 residues. Trimming took 4 bases from V and 7 from J; bases not matched to a gene: 11. Germline V CDR1 and CDR2: SGHRS, YFSETQ. The CDR3 loop reads CASSSLAGGRNGGELFF. CDR3 sequence (DNA): TGCGCCAGCAGCAGCCTAGCGGGGGGGCGAAACGGCGGGGAGCTGTTTTTT. Variable domain in full (rest from reference TRBV5-1 and TRBJ2-2): KAGVTQTPRYLIKTRGQQVTLSCSPISGHRSVSWYQQTPGQGLQFLFEYFSETQRNKGNFPGRFSGRQFSNSRSEMNVSTLELGDSALYLCASSSLAGGRNGGELFFGEGSRLTVL.

This rearrangement joins TRBV7-3 to TRBJ2-3; the match to TRBD2 covers 7 bases. J lost 5 bases, V lost 2 bases, and 7 bases had no gene match. Germline values: CDR1 SGHTA, CDR2 FQGTGA. CDR3 size: 15 residues. CDR3 bases: TGTGCCAGCAGCTTAGAGGGAGGGCCCGTAGATACGCAGTATTTT. It translates to CASSLEGGPVDTQYF.

The chain is built from TRBV25-1 and TRBJ2-3; tentatively, D is TRBD2 (6 bases). This CDR3 contains 15 residues. CDR1 and CDR2 from the germline V gene are MGHDK and SYGVNS. Trimming stripped 2 bases from V and 4 bases from J, with 13 bases between. The CDR3 sequence: CASSEAGSRSDTQYF. The CDR3 region has the DNA TGTGCCAGCAGTGAAGCGGGATCCAGGTCAGATACGCAGTATTTT.

This clone was recorded once. The chain employs TRBV7-2 and TRBJ1-3; 10 bases match TRBD1. The CDR3 contains 16 residues. V lost 1 base, J lost 4 bases, and 4 bases stayed unmatched. Germline V gives CDR1 SGHTA, CDR2 FQGNSA. CDR3 DNA sequence: TGTGCCAGCAGCTTAGGCGGGACAGGGGCAGGAAACACCATATATTTT. Its translation: CASSLGGTGAGNTIYF.

The rearrangement links TRBV29-1 to TRBJ2-3; D not resolved. Per germline, CDR1 SQVTM and CDR2 ANQGSEA. Between the trimmed V and J ends, which lost 7 bases and 4 bases, there was a span of 15 bases. This CDR3 comprises 13 residues. The chain's CDR3 is CSGRGSPADTQYF. The DNA for the CDR3 is TGCAGCGGTAGAGGTTCACCCGCAGATACGCAGTATTTT.

This rearrangement joins TRBV6-2 or TRBV6-3 to TRBJ1-3, with D possibly being TRBD1 (5 bases). Germline CDR1 MNHEY, CDR2 SVGEGT. The V end lost 2 bases, the J end lost 1 base, and 6 bases lay between the germline ends. The CDR3 consists of 14 residues. The DNA of the CDR3 is TGTGCCAGCAGTTACCGGGGGTCTGGAAACACCATATATTTT. Protein product: CASSYRGSGNTIYF.

The J gene is TRBJ2-5, the V gene TRBV3-1 (or the pseudogene TRBV3-2); 14 bases align to TRBD2. This CDR3 has 16 residues. The V gene's germline CDR1 is LGHDT and CDR2 YNNKEL (reference sequence). After removal of 4 bases from V and 5 bases from J, the junction contained 6 bases not matched to a gene. The CDR3 protein is CASSLRLAGGPETQYF. The CDR3 nucleotides read TGTGCCAGCAGCCTAAGACTAGCGGGGGGGCCCGAGACCCAGTACTTC.

This sequence joins TRBV6-1 and TRBJ1-1; D gene unclear. Germline V gives CDR1 MNHNS, CDR2 SASEGT. There are 15 residues in the CDR3. V lost 0 bases and J 6 bases, leaving 14 bases between the germline ends. Here the CDR3 DNA reads TGTGCCAGCAGTGAAGCGCACGGGAGAAGCGCTGAAGCTTTCTTT. Translated, it gives CASSEAHGRSAEAFF.

The gene calls are TRBV7-6 and TRBJ2-7, with D possibly being TRBD2 (6 bases). Trimming pared 5 bases from V and 8 bases from J, leaving 22 bases between. Germline CDR1 is SGHVS and CDR2 is FNYEAQ. This CDR3 comprises 15 residues. The CDR3: CASSPATGDGWKQYF. The CDR3 DNA reads as TGTGCCAGCAGCCCCGCAACGGGAGACGGATGGAAGCAGTACTTC.

This CDR3 is CSAWFTGEQFF. CDR3 sequence (DNA): TGCAGTGCTTGGTTTACCGGTGAGCAGTTCTTC. The chain carries TRBV20-1 and TRBJ2-1; D not certain. The ends were cut back, 5 bases at V and 9 bases at J, with 11 bases in the middle. This CDR3 comprises 11 residues. Per germline, CDR1 DFQATT and CDR2 SNEGSKA (reference sequence).

The count of this clone is one. The rearrangement uses TRBV19 and TRBJ1-5, with D maybe TRBD1 (6 bases). The CDR3 consists of 14 residues. Germline CDR1 is LNHDA and CDR2 is SQIVND (reference sequence). Trimming removed 0 bases from V and 5 bases from J, with 8 bases in between. CDR3 protein: CASSIEDRDQPQHF. The CDR3 DNA is TGTGCCAGTAGTATAGAGGACAGAGATCAGCCCCAGCATTTT.

The V gene is TRBV12-3 or TRBV12-4, the J gene TRBJ2-7, with D hard to call. V shed 1 base and J shed 2 bases, with 6 bases lying between them. The CDR3 runs to 13 residues. The CDR3 is CASSLDRAYEQYF. The CDR3 DNA follows: TGTGCCAGCAGTTTAGACAGAGCCTACGAGCAGTACTTC.

This rearrangement joins TRBV10-3 to TRBJ1-2; 11 bases are shared with TRBD1. V was clipped by 0 bases and J by 2 bases; unmatched bases: 11. Germline lookup yields CDR1 ENHRY and CDR2 SYGVKD. The length of the CDR3 is 19 residues. CDR3 bases: TGTGCCATCAGTGAGTCGCGGACAGGGGGCGCAGGGCTGAACTATGGCTACACCTTC. This gives the protein CAISESRTGGAGLNYGYTF.